This T cell receptor (beta chain) derives from a study of T cells after yellow fever vaccination. Study background: Fractions with few cells were prepared using SMART-Seq v4 Ultra Low Input.

In germline, CDR1 is LNHDA, CDR2 SQIVND (reference sequence). This CDR3 region has 14 residues. Trimming removed 7 bases from V and 7 bases from J, with 17 bases in between. Overall study findings and caveats: Bulk-population clonotypes that are abundant could appear as contaminants in FACS-sorted repertoires. At around 96% for CD4 and about 88% for CD8, most primary-vaccination clones showed up again after the booster.

They built TCR cDNA with 5'RACE template switching, a step that put in a universal primer site and UMIs. Via MiXCR, TCRdb re-called the 5' RACE reads, giving one row per CDR3 protein. The data show a few hundred thousand distinct CDR3 sequences, 6.5% to 8.5% seen once. Note on this clonotype: The target antigen is unknown.

The material was PBMCs, obtained about 41 days after the first yellow fever vaccination. The chain links TRBV19 to TRBJ2-1, with D possibly TRBD1 on 5 matching bases. The receptor was derived from a man aged 18-30 years who received the YFV17D yellow fever vaccine. This chain's CDR3 is CASTRDSVYNEQFF. CDR3 sequence (DNA): TGTGCCAGTACCCGAGACAGCGTGTATAATGAGCAGTTCTTC.